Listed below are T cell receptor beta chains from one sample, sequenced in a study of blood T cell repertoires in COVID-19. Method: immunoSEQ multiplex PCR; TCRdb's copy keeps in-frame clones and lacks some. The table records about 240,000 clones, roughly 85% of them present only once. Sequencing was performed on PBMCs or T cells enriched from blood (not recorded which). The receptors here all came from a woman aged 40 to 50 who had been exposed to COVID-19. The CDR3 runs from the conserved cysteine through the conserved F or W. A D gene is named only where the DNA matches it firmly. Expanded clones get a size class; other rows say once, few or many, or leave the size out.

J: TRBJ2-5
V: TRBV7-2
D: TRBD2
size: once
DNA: TGTGCCAGCAGCTCTAGGTCTAGCGGGACCCAGTACTTC
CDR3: CASSSRSSGTQYF

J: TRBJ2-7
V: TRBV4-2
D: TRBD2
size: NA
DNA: TGTGCCAGCAGCCAAGATTGGACTAGCGGAACCTACGAGCAGTACTTC
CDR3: CASSQDWTSGTYEQYF

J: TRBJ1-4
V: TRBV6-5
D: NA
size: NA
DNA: TGTGCCAGCAGCTTTAAGGGAGGGGCCGGGGAAAAACTGTTTTTT
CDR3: CASSFKGGAGEKLFF

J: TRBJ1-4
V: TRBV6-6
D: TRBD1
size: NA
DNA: TGTGCCAGCAGTCCTCAGAGACAGGGGGAGGAAAAACTGTTTTTT
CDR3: CASSPQRQGEEKLFF

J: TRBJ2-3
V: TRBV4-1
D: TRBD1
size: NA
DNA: TGCGCCAGCAGCCAGGGACAGGGCGGGATACCAGATACGCAGTATTTT
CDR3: CASSQGQGGIPDTQYF

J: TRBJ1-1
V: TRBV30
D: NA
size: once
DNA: TGTGCCTGGAATCTGGGGGGAGGCACTGAAGCTTTCTTT
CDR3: CAWNLGGGTEAFF

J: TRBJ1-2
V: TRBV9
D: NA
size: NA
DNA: TGTGCCAGCAGAGGGGCCCGTAACAGCCTGGCTAACTATGGCTACACCTTC
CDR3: CASRGARNSLANYGYTF

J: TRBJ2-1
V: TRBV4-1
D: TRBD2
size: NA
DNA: TGCGCCAGCAGCCAAGAATGGAAGCGGGGGAGCTCCTACAATGAGCAGTTCTTC
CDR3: CASSQEWKRGSSYNEQFF

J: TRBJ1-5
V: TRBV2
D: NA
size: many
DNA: TGTGCCAGCAGAGGATTGCAGGGGAGGGTTTTTGGTCGCAATCAGCCCCAGCATTTT
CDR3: CASRGLQGRVFGRNQPQHF

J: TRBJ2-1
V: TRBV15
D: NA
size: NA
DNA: TGTGCCACCAGCGGAGCCAGCGGCGATGAGCAGTTCTTC
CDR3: CATSGASGDEQFF

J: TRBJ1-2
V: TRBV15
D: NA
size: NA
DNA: TGTGCCACCAGCAGAGTCCCGGGACAAAACTATGGCTACACCTTC
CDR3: CATSRVPGQNYGYTF

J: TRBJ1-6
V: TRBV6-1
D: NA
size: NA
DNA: TGTGCCAGCAGTGACCAGGGCCGAAATTCACCCCTCCACTTT
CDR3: CASSDQGRNSPLHF

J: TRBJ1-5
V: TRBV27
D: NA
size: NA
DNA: TGTGCCAGCAGTTTTGCAGCGACAGGTTCAGGTCAGCCCCAGCATTTT
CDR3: CASSFAATGSGQPQHF

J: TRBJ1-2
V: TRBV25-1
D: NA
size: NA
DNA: TGTGCCAGCAGTCCCCCGGGGCTGGGAGGACTCAGTGGCTACACCTTC
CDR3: CASSPPGLGGLSGYTF

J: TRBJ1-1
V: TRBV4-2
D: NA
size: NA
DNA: TGTGCCAGCAGCCAAGAAACGGACACTGAAGCTTTCTTT
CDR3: CASSQETDTEAFF

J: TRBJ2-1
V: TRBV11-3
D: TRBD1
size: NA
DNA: TGTGCCAGCAGCCGGACAGGTTTCAATGAGCAGTTCTTC
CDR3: CASSRTGFNEQFF

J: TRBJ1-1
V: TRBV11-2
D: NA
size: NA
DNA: TGTGCCAGCAGCTCCTCGGACAGCTTGAACACTGAAGCTTTCTTT
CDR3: CASSSSDSLNTEAFF

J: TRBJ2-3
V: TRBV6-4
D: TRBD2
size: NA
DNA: TGTGCCAGCAGTGACCCATTGGGGGGAATAAAGCGGGGAACATTAGATACGCAGTATTTT
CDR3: CASSDPLGGIKRGTLDTQYF

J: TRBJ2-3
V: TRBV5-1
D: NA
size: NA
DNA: TGCGCCAGCAGCTTGGATGGGGCAAGCACAGATACGCAGTATTTT
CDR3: CASSLDGASTDTQYF

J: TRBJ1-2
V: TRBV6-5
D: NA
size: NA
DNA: TGTGCCAGCAGTCCCGGCTATGGCTACACCTTC
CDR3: CASSPGYGYTF

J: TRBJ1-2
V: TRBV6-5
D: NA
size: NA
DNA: TGTGCCAGCAGACCTATCGCCGCAGGGGTATGGGGCTACACCTTC
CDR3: CASRPIAAGVWGYTF

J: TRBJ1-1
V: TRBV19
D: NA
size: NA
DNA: TGTGCCAGTAGTATACTAGGGGACACTGAAGCTTTCTTT
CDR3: CASSILGDTEAFF

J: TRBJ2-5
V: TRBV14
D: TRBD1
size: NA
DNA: TGTGCCAGCCCCCGGGGGACAGGGGAAGAGACCCAGTACTTC
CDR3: CASPRGTGEETQYF

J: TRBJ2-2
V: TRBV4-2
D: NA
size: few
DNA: TGTGCCAGCAGCCAAGATGCGACAGCGAACACCGGGGAGCTGTTTTTT
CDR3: CASSQDATANTGELFF

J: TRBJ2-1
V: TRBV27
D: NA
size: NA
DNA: TGTGCCAGCAGTTATCTAGCTTATACGGGTGAGCAGTTCTTC
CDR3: CASSYLAYTGEQFF

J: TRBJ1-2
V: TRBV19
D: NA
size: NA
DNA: TGTGCCAGTAGTGATTTTGGGGCCCCGCTGGACTATGGCTACACCTTC
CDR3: CASSDFGAPLDYGYTF

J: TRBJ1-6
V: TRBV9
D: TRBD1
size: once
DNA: TGTGCCAGCAGCGTAGAAACAGGGGGCGATTCACCCCTCCACTTT
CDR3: CASSVETGGDSPLHF

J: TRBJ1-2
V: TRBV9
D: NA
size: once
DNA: TGTGCCAGCAGCGCGGGAGAGAGCTACACCTTC
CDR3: CASSAGESYTF

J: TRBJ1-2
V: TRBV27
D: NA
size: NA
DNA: TGTGCCAGTGGGGAGGGGAATTATAGATATGGCTACACCTTC
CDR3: CASGEGNYRYGYTF

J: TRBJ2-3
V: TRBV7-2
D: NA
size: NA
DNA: TGTGCCAGCAGCAACCTACTAGCTCCAGATACGCAGTATTTT
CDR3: CASSNLLAPDTQYF

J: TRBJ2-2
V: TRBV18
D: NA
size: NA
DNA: TGTGCCAGCTCACCACCCCAGACAGCCCTAAGGACCGGGGAGCTGTTTTTT
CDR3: CASSPPQTALRTGELFF